This TCR beta chain was sequenced during a study of cytomegalovirus exposure and HLA in healthy donors (dated by TCRdb to 2015 to 2018). In terms of the full investigation: In an earlier analysis of fewer than 750 of the donors, roughly 300 Gb of sequence data and 90 million to 130 million unique TCR beta sequences from roughly 190 million T cells were reported. Approximately 310 gigabases of sequencing data and 70 million to 100 million unique TCR sequences made up an early release that covered under 750 HLA-typed donors. Of the 300 to 450 genotyped donors, less than 90% were placed in the genetic ancestry cluster associated with self-reported Caucasian donors. The study was designed to test whether signatures of past pathogen exposure could be identified by cataloging public T cell receptors. The study used immunosequencing to profile the T cell repertoires of more than 650 subjects and linked those repertoires to cytomegalovirus serostatus. In addition to the first cohort of 666 subjects, a separate validation cohort of 120 different subjects was used. To predict cytomegalovirus infection status, the study brought together high-throughput TCR immunosequencing, statistical association of individual TCRs with disease status, and machine learning. A later analysis re-examined previously published TCR beta repertoires from just over 650 donors and added high-resolution HLA genotyping to investigate patterns of TCR occurrence. In the later analysis, no new phenotypic data were used to find candidate immune exposures; instead, reliance was placed on TCR beta sequences and their occurrence across donors. In an earlier analysis of 587 of the donors, high-throughput TCR beta sequencing was used to judge whether each TCR beta V gene segment behaved as functional or pseudogenic. Alongside the repertoire data, information on donor age, sex, ethnicity and CMV serostatus was compiled. A later genetic analysis took genome-wide SNP genotypes for about 55% of the roughly 670 donors and used that subset as a discovery cohort. All discovery cohort repertoires had been generated using a single sequencing platform. Both class I and class II loci were covered by HLA typing, at four-digit resolution. The number of typed donors differed by locus: 629-630 for A, B, C, DRB1 and DQB1; approximately 520 for DQA1; approximately 610 for DPA1; and some 450 for DPB1. Roughly 5 DR-DQ haplotypes were handled as single units for association and clustering, since linkage in the cohort was strong. Among 398 genotyped donors of the cohort, an average of roughly 240,000 unique TCR beta nucleotide sequences were sequenced per donor, around 20% of them non-productive.

Here is what the overall study found, with its caveats: In a later genetic analysis, fewer N-insertions in productive TCRs were reported among donors in an Asian-associated ancestry cluster than the approximately 710-donor mean. In a later analysis, HLA-associated TCR beta chains were found to be more clonally expanded and to have lower generation probabilities than equally common non-associated chains. Linkage disequilibrium might explain the correlated functional status among segregating V segments, but an unknown experimental factor could not be ruled out. A group of highly shared sequence variants was considered likely to be a technical artifact of the sequencing pipeline. The study gave a list of 150 to 200 TCR beta chains associated with cytomegalovirus. Some IMGT-functional V segments, including TRBV6-2 and TRBV6-3, could not be distinguished by the 87-base-pair reads and were therefore excluded. Because counts were too low, about 15 rarely observed V segments, including chromosome 9 orphons, were left out of the earlier analysis of approximately 500 of the donors. A later analysis found that most CMV-associated TCR beta chains appeared HLA-restricted, with HLA associations seemingly driven largely by CMV exposure. Immune exposure information for the cohort was limited to CMV serostatus. When HLA alleles, especially DR and DQ, strongly co-occurred, TCR associations were difficult to assign to individual alleles. HLA typing was unavailable for some donors at each locus, so association tests used only the typed subset. Cytomegalovirus status was reported to be diagnosed by the classifier with high specificity and sensitivity in both the original and validation cohorts. The authors suggested that the approach could potentially be generalized to other disease states and immunological phenotypes. A later analysis reported that several top co-occurrence clusters appeared linked to parvovirus B19, influenza, CMV and Epstein-Barr virus. In a later genetic analysis, a missense DCLRE1C variant was associated with V-gene and J-gene trimming of TCR beta chains, and the association was replicated in an independent cohort. Sequencing depth was assumed to be roughly uniform across donors in the presence/absence analyses, though that assumption may not hold. In vitro tests confirmed that a few of the cytomegalovirus-associated TCR beta chains recognize cytomegalovirus antigens. Most TCR sequences were observed very rarely across donors, whereas some public TCRs were present in many individuals. According to a later analysis, TCR association rates differed among HLA loci, with DRB1 alleles showing the most associated TCRs and HLA-C alleles showing the fewest. A further reported finding was that TCR beta sequences accurately predicted the HLA-A and HLA-B alleles for most subjects in the first cohort. At a false discovery rate of 0.05, a later analysis linked some 18,000 TCR beta sequences to specific HLA alleles. In an earlier analysis of roughly 500 of the donors, most TCR beta V segments appeared in productive rearrangements about 90% or about 30% of the time, broadly matching IMGT annotations. In this cohort, only TCR beta chains were sequenced, and detectable features were limited by the absence of alpha or paired-chain data.

The cohort consisted of approximately 690 healthy bone marrow donors. At the time of sampling, every cohort member was nominally healthy, though immune exposures that went unrecorded were likely present. The donor was CMV seropositive and was included in the group of 250 to 300 seropositive cohort members. Every donor gave a peripheral blood sample, and the peripheral blood mononuclear cells from that sample were used for TCR beta sequencing. The Qiagen DNeasy Blood Extraction Kit was used to extract genomic DNA from the blood cell samples. From the cysteine up to the phenylalanine, the CDR3 has a length of 14 residues. The CDR3 DNA has 42 bases and is translated from base 1. Trimming removed 4 bases from V and 5 bases from J, leaving 12 bases between the germline ends. The CDR1 and CDR2 encoded by the germline V gene are SGHRS and YFSETQ. Library creation used the immunoSEQ multiplex PCR assay. For the multiplex PCR, a mixture combining 60 forward primers for TCR Vbeta segments and 13 reverse primers for TCR Jbeta segments was used. A multiplex PCR assay on genomic DNA amplified the CDR3 region of rearranged TCR beta genes. Amplified TCR beta libraries were sequenced as 87-base-pair reads on the Illumina HiSeq System. From the authors' description of their analysis: A later analysis tallied approximately 87 million unique TCR beta chains across the 666 repertoires, and approximately 11 million of those chains were shared by two or more donors. Raw reads were error-corrected and collapsed into unique sequences with a nearest-neighbor algorithm that merged closely related sequences to remove PCR and sequencing errors. To assign V, D and J gene segments, CDR3 sequences were aligned to IMGT reference sequences. For a sequence to be retained, a match of at least six nucleotides to both a V gene segment and a J gene segment was required. Rearrangements were called productive when the CDR3 lacked stop codons and stayed in frame with V and J; all others were non-productive. CDR3 was defined by IMGT convention, running from the second conserved V-encoded cysteine to the conserved J-encoded phenylalanine. In an earlier analysis of roughly 580 of the donors, sequences lacking an unambiguous match to a single V gene segment were excluded. An earlier analysis of under 750 of the donors called V segments functional above 56.7% productive rearrangements and segregating when the between-donor standard deviation exceeded 5%. A statistical classification framework was built for diagnosing cytomegalovirus status from the catalog of TCR beta chain sequences. A later analysis assigned V and J genes by comparing TCR nucleotide sequences with IMGT/GENE-DB human TR gene sequences. Using the TCRdist pipeline, a later analysis assigned CDR3 sequences along with most-parsimonious VDJ recombination scenarios. In a later analysis, each TCR beta chain was defined by its CDR3 amino acid sequence together with its V-gene family, and reads without a unique V-gene family were excluded. To address suspected cross-contamination and a sequencing artifact, a later analysis removed around 590 highly shared, low-generation-probability nucleotide sequences. A later analysis calculated a clonal expansion index for each public chain from normalized within-repertoire ranks of inferred template counts. In a later analysis, generation probabilities were computed with a VDJ recombination model fitted to out-of-frame rearrangements, and the resulting probabilities were checked against IGoR. A later analysis scored TCR-TCR, TCR-HLA and TCR-CMV co-occurrence with hypergeometric tests, applying a repertoire-size bias correction to TCR pairs. To estimate false discovery rates, a later analysis permuted the HLA or CMV assignments 20 times. In a later analysis, co-occurring TCRs were grouped using DBSCAN, with TCRdist sequence similarity added in when clustering inside HLA-allele-positive subsets. Repertoires with fewer than 30,000 or more than 120,000 public chains, plus five repertoires with anomalous nucleotide sharing, were excluded from co-occurrence clustering. TCRdb obtained this table from immuneACCESS and retained in-frame rearrangements with V and J assigned. These tables miss some clones; where compared with another copy, unresolved V genes account for less than half of the shortfall, and the remainder is unexplained. The V and J calls and clone size are taken from that table; D and trimming were inferred from the DNA. Here the sample has about 190,000 clones; more than 70% occur a single time. About 4.8% of the sample belongs to the ten largest clones.

On this clone: Its recognized antigen is unknown. No clone much larger than this one lies a single base away; base qualities are absent.

The sequenced sample consisted of PBMCs. The chain links TRBV5-1 with TRBJ2-2; no D gene is confidently identified. The source of this sequence is a young man in good health and CMV-seropositive. The CDR3 corresponds to CASSPAVRTGELFF. DNA sequence: TGCGCCAGCAGCCCGGCGGTGAGGACCGGGGAGCTGTTTTTT.